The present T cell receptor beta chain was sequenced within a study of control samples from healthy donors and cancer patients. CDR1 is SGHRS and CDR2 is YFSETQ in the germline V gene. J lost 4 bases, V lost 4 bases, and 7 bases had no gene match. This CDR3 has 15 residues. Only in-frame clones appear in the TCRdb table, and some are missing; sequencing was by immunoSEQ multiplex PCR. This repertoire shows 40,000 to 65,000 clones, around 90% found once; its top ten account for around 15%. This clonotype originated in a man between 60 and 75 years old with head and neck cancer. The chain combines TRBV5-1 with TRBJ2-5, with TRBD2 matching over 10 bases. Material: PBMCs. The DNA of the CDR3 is TGCGCCAGCAGCCCCCAGAGGACTAGCGGAGAGACCCAGTACTTC. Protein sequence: CASSPQRTSGETQYF.